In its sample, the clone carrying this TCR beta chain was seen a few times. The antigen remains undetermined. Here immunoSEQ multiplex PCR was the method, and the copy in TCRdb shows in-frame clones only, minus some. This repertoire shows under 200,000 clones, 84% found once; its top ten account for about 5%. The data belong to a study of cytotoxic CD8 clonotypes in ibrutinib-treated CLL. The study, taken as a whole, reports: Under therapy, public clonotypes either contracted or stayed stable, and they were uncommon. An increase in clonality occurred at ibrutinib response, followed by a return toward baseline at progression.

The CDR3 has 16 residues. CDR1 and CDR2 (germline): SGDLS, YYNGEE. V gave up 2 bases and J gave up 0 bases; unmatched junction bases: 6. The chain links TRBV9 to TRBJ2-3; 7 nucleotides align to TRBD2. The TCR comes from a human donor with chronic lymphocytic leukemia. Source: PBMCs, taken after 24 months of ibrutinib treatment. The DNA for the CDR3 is TGTGCCAGCAGCGTCGCTAGCGGAAGTAGCACAGATACGCAGTATTTT. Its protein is CASSVASGSSTDTQYF.